A single sample is the source of the 3 T cell receptor beta chains below, sequenced in a study of early T cells in non-severe SARS-CoV-2 infection. TCRdb used MiXCR to reprocess the 5' RACE reads, holding one entry per CDR3 protein. The table lists some 66,000 distinct CDR3 sequences, under 15% of them singletons. Material for sequencing was whole blood. These receptors all come from an adult who was a healthcare worker with PCR-confirmed SARS-CoV-2 infection or an uninfected control (not recorded which).

The CDR3: CASSKGQGYEQYF. The CDR3 DNA follows: TGTGCCAGCAGCAAAGGACAGGGCTACGAGCAGTACTTC. The V call is TRBV21-1, the J call TRBJ2-7; the table's D gene call, TRBD1, was not cross checked with the DNA. TRBV21-1 is assigned pseudogene status. The CDR3 is 13 amino acids.

This sequence joins TRBV29-1 and TRBJ2-7, with 8 bases aligning to TRBD1. The junction had 8 bases not matched to a gene; V was cut back by 7 bases and J by 3 bases. The germline gives CDR1 SQVTM, CDR2 ANQGSEA. The CDR3 extends over 13 amino acids. CDR3 nucleotide sequence: TGCAGCGCCATGACAGGGGCCGTCTACGAGCAGTACTTC. This codes for CSAMTGAVYEQYF.

This clonotype was recorded many times. This sequence joins TRBV20-1 and TRBJ2-5; the D is unclear. Germline values: CDR1 DFQATT, CDR2 SNEGSKA (reference sequence). Trimming shortened V by 7 bases and J by 4 bases, and 10 bases separated the two germline ends. The CDR3 is made up of 11 amino acids. In nucleotides, the CDR3 is TGCAGTGTCCGGACGGGAGAGACCCAGTACTTC. Its protein product is CSVRTGETQYF.